A single sample is the source of the 14 T cell receptor beta chains below, sequenced in a study of cytomegalovirus exposure and HLA in healthy donors. The PCR employed 60 Vbeta primers together with 13 Jbeta primers. Clones were sequenced by immunoSEQ multiplex PCR, and TCRdb holds only the in-frame ones, with some missing. The sample carries fewer than 200,000 clones, 10% to 15% recorded once. The sample consisted of PBMCs. Receptor source: a man between 45 and 60 years old in good health and CMV-seropositive.

V is TRBV2 and J is TRBJ2-5; weak D call: TRBD2 (6 bases). The germline V gene has CDR1 SNHLY and CDR2 FYNNEI. This CDR3 contains 14 residues. V shed 8 bases and J shed 5 bases, with 18 bases lying between them. The DNA of the CDR3 is TGTGCCAGCCGAAGGGGCGGAGGGGAGGAGACCCAGTACTTC. It is translated as CASRRGGGEETQYF.

This rearrangement joins TRBV2 to TRBJ2-7; D perhaps matches TRBD1 (5 bases). This CDR3 has 13 amino acids. Trimming cost V 4 bases and J 0 bases, with 7 bases left between them. From germline, CDR1 is SNHLY and CDR2 FYNNEI. CDR3 coding DNA: TGTGCCAGCAGTGTACAGGTCTCCTACGAGCAGTACGTC. It translates to CASSVQVSYEQYV.

This chain connects TRBV30 to TRBJ1-3, with TRBD1 as a possible D gene (5 bases). Deletions cut 5 bases from V and 5 bases from J, with 16 bases between. CDR1 is GTSNPN and CDR2 is SVGIG in the germline V gene (reference sequence). The CDR3 covers 14 residues. CDR3 in amino acids: CAWSEGQPRNTIYF. CDR3 coding DNA: TGTGCCTGGTCGGAAGGACAACCAAGAAACACCATATATTTT.

The chain carries TRBV15 and TRBJ1-1, with D perhaps matching TRBD1 (6 bases). Germline assignment: CDR1 LNHNV and CDR2 YYDKDF (reference sequence). Trimming shortened V by 4 bases and J by 3 bases, and 12 bases separated the two germline ends. The CDR3 length is 14 residues. CDR3 DNA sequence: TGTGCCACCAGCACCCGACAGGAGTACACTGAAGCTTTCTTT. It codes for CATSTRQEYTEAFF.

This rearrangement joins TRBV12-2 to TRBJ1-6. TRBV12-2 is designated a pseudogene. CDR3 length equals 18 residues. CDR3 protein: CASRRRGLSFERESPLHF. The CDR3 DNA sequence: TGTGCAAGTCGCCGCAGAGGACTGTCTTTTGAGAGAGAGTCACCCCTCCACTTT.

V gene TRBV5-8 combines with J gene TRBJ1-6, with D uncertain. This CDR3 comprises 15 residues. V was trimmed by 0 bases and J by 7 bases, leaving 11 bases between them. Germline CDR1 SGHTS, CDR2 YDEGEE. The CDR3 is CASSLEAGLNSPLHF. CDR3 coding DNA: TGTGCCAGCAGCTTGGAGGCAGGTTTAAATTCACCCCTCCACTTT.

There are a few counts of this clone. This rearrangement joins TRBV12-5 to TRBJ2-3; TRBD1 matches at 12 bases. This CDR3 is built from 16 residues. J lost 3 bases, V lost 5 bases, and 6 bases had no gene match. CDR1 and CDR2 (germline): LGHNT, FRNRAP. CDR3 bases: TGTGCTAGTGGTAAGGGGACAGGGGGCCTTACAGATACGCAGTATTTT. Its translation: CASGKGTGGLTDTQYF.

A few counts support this clone. This chain joins TRBV28 and TRBJ1-4, with D maybe TRBD1 (6 bases). Germline V gene data show CDR1 as MDHEN and CDR2 as SYDVKM. V lost 6 bases and J lost 7, with 21 bases in between. The CDR3 is 16 residues long. The CDR3 sequence: CASSRNLQGRGEKLFF. CDR3 DNA: TGTGCCAGCAGCCGTAATCTACAGGGTAGAGGTGAAAAACTGTTTTTT.

V gene TRBV30 combines with J gene TRBJ1-5, with a possible D match to TRBD1 (6 bases). The ends were cut back, 2 bases at V and 4 bases at J, with 18 bases in the middle. The CDR3 is made up of 16 amino acids. The V gene's germline CDR1 is GTSNPN and CDR2 SVGIG (reference sequence). Here the CDR3 DNA reads TGTGCCTGGAGTAGATTCACAGGGTTGGGGAATCAGCCCCAGCATTTT. Protein: CAWSRFTGLGNQPQHF.

The rearrangement links TRBV29-1 to TRBJ2-7; 10 bases agree with TRBD1. The CDR3 is made up of 12 amino acids. Per the germline V gene, CDR1 is SQVTM and CDR2 is ANQGSEA. Trimming took 4 bases from V and 3 from J; bases not matched to a gene: 0. CDR3 DNA sequence: TGCAGCGTTGGGGACAGGGGCTACGAGCAGTACTTC. Protein: CSVGDRGYEQYF.

This clone was found a few times. The chain uses TRBV5-1 and TRBJ2-1; 7 nucleotides agree with TRBD2. Germline assignment: CDR1 SGHRS and CDR2 YFSETQ. V was clipped by 2 bases and J by 7 bases; unmatched bases: 3. The CDR3 sequence is 13 residues long. The DNA of the CDR3 is TGCGCCAGCAGCTTTGGCGGGGGTAATGAGCAGTTCTTC. Translated, it gives CASSFGGGNEQFF.

This clone was observed a few times. The chain has TRBV6-9 and TRBJ2-7; the D is unclear. The V end was cut by 6 bases, the J end by 7 bases, with 16 bases between. This CDR3 contains 13 residues. Germline CDR1 MNHGY, CDR2 SVAAGI. This CDR3 is CASSLTGEKEQYV. In DNA form, the CDR3 reads TGTGCCAGCAGCCTGACCGGAGAAAAGGAGCAGTACGTC.

This clone was observed a handful of times. This sequence joins TRBV2 and TRBJ1-6, with 7 bases that match TRBD1. Trimming at V came to 8 bases and at J to 0 bases, leaving 4 bases not matched to a gene. The CDR3 consists of 15 residues. From germline, CDR1 is SNHLY and CDR2 FYNNEI. Here the CDR3 reads CASGDSGSYNSPLHF. In DNA form, the CDR3 reads TGTGCCAGCGGGGACAGCGGCTCCTATAATTCACCCCTCCACTTT.

The rearrangement joins TRBV4-1 to TRBJ2-5, with a tentative D call TRBD2 (6 bases). Trimming removed 4 bases from V and 1 base from J, with 16 bases in between. CDR3 length: 16 amino acids. Germline CDR1 reads MGHRA; CDR2 reads YSYEKL. The DNA for the CDR3 is TGCGCCAGCAGCCTCGGACTAACGACGGTCCAAGAGACCCAGTACTTC. Amino acid sequence: CASSLGLTTVQETQYF.